A single T cell receptor beta chain is shown here with its context. Antigen: not known. This CDR3 is built from 13 residues. Losses at the gene ends were 6 bases for V and 6 bases for J; bases not matched to a gene: 7. Germline CDR1 ENHRY, CDR2 SYGVKD. These data belong to a study of shared clonotypes between healthy human individuals. General study results and limits: It was the few donors that limited the genetic and exposure-history diversity represented.

Repertoires were generated with immunoSEQ multiplex PCR, while TCRdb's copy carries only in-frame clones and drops some. Of more than 550,000 clones detected, about nine tenths appear once; the ten largest clones hold 30% to 40%. The specimen sequenced was memory CD8+ T cells from PBMCs. As to subset: CD45RO+ cells pooled with CCR7-negative TemRA cells. The TCR comes from a man between 18 and 35 years old in good health. Some clones in this sample may be carry-over from other donors' samples. The chain uses TRBV10-3 and TRBJ2-7; 8 positions agree with TRBD2. CDR3 DNA sequence: TGTGCCATCAGAAGCGGGAGTATCGGCGAGCAGTACTTC. Its translation: CAIRSGSIGEQYF.